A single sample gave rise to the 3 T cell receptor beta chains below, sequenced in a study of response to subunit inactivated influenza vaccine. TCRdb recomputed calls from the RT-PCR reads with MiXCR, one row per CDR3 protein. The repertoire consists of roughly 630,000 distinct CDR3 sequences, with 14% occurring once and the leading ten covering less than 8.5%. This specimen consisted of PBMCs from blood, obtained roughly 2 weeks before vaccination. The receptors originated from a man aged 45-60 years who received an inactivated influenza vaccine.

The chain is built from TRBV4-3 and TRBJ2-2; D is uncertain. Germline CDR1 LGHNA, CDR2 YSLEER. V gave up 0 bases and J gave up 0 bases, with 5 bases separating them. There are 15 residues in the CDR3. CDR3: CASSQETPNTGELFF. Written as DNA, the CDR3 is TGCGCCAGCAGCCAAGAGACCCCGAACACCGGGGAGCTGTTTTTT.

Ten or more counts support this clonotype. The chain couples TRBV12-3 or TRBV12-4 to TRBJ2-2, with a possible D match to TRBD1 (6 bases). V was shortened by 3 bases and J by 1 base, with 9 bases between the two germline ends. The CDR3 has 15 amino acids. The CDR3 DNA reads TGTGCCAGCAGTTTGGAACAGGGGAACACCGGGGAGCTGTTTTTT. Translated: CASSLEQGNTGELFF.

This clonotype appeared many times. The CDR3 nucleotides read TGTGCCAGCAGTCCCGGGGACATCATAGCCAAAAACATTCAGTACTTC. Its translation: CASSPGDIIAKNIQYF. V and J are TRBV12-3 or TRBV12-4 and TRBJ2-4, with D possibly TRBD1 on 6 matching bases. V was pared by 5 bases and J by 0 bases, with 14 bases between. The CDR3 covers 16 residues.